Following are 29 T cell receptor beta chains from one sample sequenced in a study of T-cell reconstitution after alpha-beta-depleted transplantation in children (dated by TCRdb to 2015 to 2016). The treatment or condition label, as the study defines it: allogeneic hematopoietic cell transplantation with graft depleted of TCRalphabeta T cells and CD19 B cells. The library came from PCR. For sequencing, an Illumina HiSeq 2500 was employed. To normalize quantification of the TCRbeta repertoire, the TCR libraries were built with molecular barcoding that relied on unique molecular identifiers. TCRdb reprocessed the public reads (quality trimming at Q25 with fastp, clone calling with MiXCR) and kept in-frame beta chains. Every CDR3 protein is listed once, alongside the most common genes and DNA of its rows. This sample is represented by approximately 520,000 distinct CDR3 sequences; over 9.5% of them were singletons. The ten largest account for less than 15% of the sample.

Sequenced here: PBMCs, mostly from graft donor cells, sampled 180 days after TCRalphabeta/CD19-depleted stem cell transplant. These receptors were collected from a female patient between 2 and 15 years old who had a stem cell transplant for aplastic anemia, so the T cells may come from the graft donor.

This clonotype was counted a few times. CDR3 sequence (DNA): TGCAGTGCTAGTGACAGGATGAACACCGGGGAGCTGTTTTTT. Residues: CSASDRMNTGELFF. The gene calls are TRBV20-1 and TRBJ2-2; a possible D gene is TRBD1 (6 bases). CDR1 is DFQATT and CDR2 is SNEGSKA in the germline V gene (reference sequence). Trimming took 3 bases from V and 1 from J, leaving 9 bases between them. The CDR3 consists of 14 residues.

This clonotype was seen more than once but under ten times. The gene calls are TRBV20-1 and TRBJ1-1; 11 bases align to TRBD1. With 1 base clipped from V and 5 bases from J, the junction kept 6 bases outside the gene matches. The CDR3 is 15 amino acids. Germline V gives CDR1 DFQATT, CDR2 SNEGSKA (reference sequence). CDR3 amino acids: CSARVRGQGATEAFF. As DNA, the CDR3 is TGCAGTGCTAGAGTAAGAGGACAGGGGGCAACTGAAGCTTTCTTT.

This clonotype was observed a few times. The chain links TRBV5-6 to TRBJ2-5, with D possibly matching TRBD2 (6 bases). This CDR3 has 14 residues. CDR1 and CDR2 from the germline V gene are SGHDT and YYEEEE. Trimming left V 5 bases short and J 1 base short, with 12 bases between. In DNA form, the CDR3 reads TGTGCCAGCAGGACCGTGGGAGGCCAAGAGACCCAGTACTTC. This translates into CASRTVGGQETQYF. The complete variable domain, with remaining parts taken from reference TRBV5-6 and TRBJ2-5, reads DAGVTQSPTHLIKTRGQQVTLRCSPKSGHDTVSWYQQALGQGPQFIFQYYEEEERQRGNFPDRFSGHQFPNYSSELNVNALLLGDSALYLCASRTVGGQETQYFGPGTRLLVL.

This clonotype was found a few times. The CDR3: CASSFPPGELFF. CDR3 DNA: TGTGCCAGCAGCTTCCCCCCCGGGGAGCTGTTTTTT. The chain combines TRBV7-2 with TRBJ2-2; D unclear. The CDR3 runs to 12 residues. The germline V and J ends were trimmed by 3 bases and 6 bases, with 5 bases remaining between them. Germline CDR1 and CDR2: SGHTA and FQGNSA.

The sample holds many counts of this clonotype. V is TRBV6-1 and J is TRBJ1-6; D is perhaps TRBD1 (6 bases). Per germline, CDR1 MNHNS and CDR2 SASEGT. V was clipped by 5 bases and J by 0 bases, with 8 bases between them. This CDR3 has 15 amino acids. The CDR3, as DNA: TGTGCCAGCAGTCCACAGGGCTCCTATAATTCACCCCTCCACTTT. The encoded protein is CASSPQGSYNSPLHF.

This clonotype was seen at least ten times. This chain links TRBV29-1 with TRBJ2-2; 8 positions agree with TRBD2. The length of the CDR3 is 14 residues. With 7 bases clipped from V and 5 bases from J, the junction kept 9 bases outside the gene matches. The germline V gene encodes CDR1 SQVTM and CDR2 ANQGSEA. CDR3 region: CSAEAGGGTGELFF. The CDR3 DNA reads as TGCAGCGCCGAGGCGGGAGGAGGGACCGGGGAGCTGTTTTTT.

The chain links TRBV28 to TRBJ1-5; no clear D gene. The germline V gene has CDR1 MDHEN and CDR2 SYDVKM. CDR3 length: 15 amino acids. Trimming stripped 5 bases from V and 1 base from J, with 12 bases between. The CDR3 coding sequence is TGTGCCAGCAGTACTCTCCCGGGGAGCAATCAGCCCCAGCATTTT. Its translation is CASSTLPGSNQPQHF.

The CDR3 is CATSRVGISSYNEQFF. The CDR3 DNA reads TGTGCCACCAGCAGAGTTGGGATCAGCTCCTACAATGAGCAGTTCTTC. This sequence joins TRBV15 and TRBJ2-1; D gene ambiguous. There are 16 residues in the CDR3. Trimming pared 1 base from V and 0 bases from J, leaving 10 bases between. Germline V gives CDR1 LNHNV, CDR2 YYDKDF (reference sequence). Supplemented by reference TRBV15 and TRBJ2-1, the full variable domain reads DAMVIQNPRYQVTQFGKPVTLSCSQTLNHNVMYWYQQKSSQAPKLLFHYYDKDFNNEADTPDNFQSRRPNTSFCFLDIRSPGLGDTAMYLCATSRVGISSYNEQFFGPGTRLTVL.

This clonotype was found many times. The CDR3 region is CASRPSSVDQGELFF. In DNA, the CDR3 is TGTGCCAGCAGACCCTCTAGCGTGGATCAAGGGGAGCTGTTTTTT. The rearrangement uses TRBV28 and TRBJ2-2, with D tentatively TRBD2 (6 bases). This CDR3 is 15 amino acids long. V was cut by 6 bases and J by 8 bases, with 19 bases left in between. Germline values: CDR1 MDHEN, CDR2 SYDVKM.

This clonotype appeared a few times. The chain has TRBV18 and TRBJ2-1; 8 bases are a match to TRBD2. Germline loops: CDR1 KGHSH, CDR2 LQKENI. J gave up 12 bases and V 4 bases, and 8 bases lay outside the gene matches. CDR3 length equals 13 residues. CDR3 nucleotide sequence: TGTGCCAGCTCACGGGAGAGCGGGAGAGGGCAGTTCTTC. This translates into CASSRESGRGQFF. Based on the CDR3 plus reference TRBV18 and TRBJ2-1, the full variable domain is NAGVMQNPRHLVRRRGQEARLRCSPMKGHSHVYWYRQLPEEGLKFMVYLQKENIIDESGMPKERFSAEFPKEGPSILRIQQVVRGDSAAYFCASSRESGRGQFFGPGTRLTVL.

This clonotype has a handful of counts. The chain uses TRBV12-3 or TRBV12-4 and TRBJ2-3; the D gene is possibly TRBD1 (7 bases). This CDR3 region has 16 residues. Trimming shortened V by 6 bases and J by 4 bases, and 20 bases separated the two germline ends. CDR3 region: CASSSQTGPGADTQYF. CDR3 bases: TGTGCCAGCAGCTCCCAGACAGGGCCGGGAGCAGATACGCAGTATTTT.

The rearrangement links TRBV15 to TRBJ2-2, with TRBD1 matching over 8 bases. This CDR3 is 18 amino acids long. Germline V CDR1 and CDR2: LNHNV, YYDKDF (reference sequence). J lost 3 bases, V lost 4 bases, and 13 bases had no gene match. CDR3 region: CATSTDRVRAGYTGELFF. CDR3 DNA: TGTGCCACCAGCACGGACAGGGTTCGAGCGGGCTACACCGGGGAGCTGTTTTTT.

This clonotype was detected a few times. J is TRBJ2-1 and V is TRBV12-3 or TRBV12-4, with 8 bases identical to TRBD2. The V and J ends lost 3 bases and 10 bases, in that order; junction bases with no gene match: 5. The CDR3 is made up of 13 amino acids. The DNA for the CDR3 is TGTGCCAGCAGTTTGGCCCGACTAGCGGAGCAGTTCTTC. Translated, it gives CASSLARLAEQFF.

This clonotype was seen ten or more times. The chain recombines TRBV12-3 or TRBV12-4 with TRBJ2-7; D may match TRBD1 or TRBD2 (6 bases each). V was shortened by 4 bases and J by 0 bases, with 10 bases between the two germline ends. CDR3 length: 14 amino acids. CDR3 nucleotides: TGTGCCAGCAGTTGGGGGGACATCTCCTACGAGCAGTACGTC. Protein sequence: CASSWGDISYEQYV.

In this sample, this clonotype turned up a few times. The chain couples TRBV28 to TRBJ1-5, with 9 positions matching TRBD1. V shed 3 bases and J 0 bases; nucleotides not matched to a gene: 9. Germline V lookup: CDR1 MDHEN, CDR2 SYDVKM. CDR3 length: 18 residues. The CDR3 region has the DNA TGTGCCAGCAGTTTGGGACAGGGTCGACCCCATAGCAATCAGCCCCAGCATTTT. Amino acid sequence: CASSLGQGRPHSNQPQHF.

The rearrangement uses TRBV6-2 or TRBV6-3 and TRBJ2-1; 8 positions match TRBD2. V dropped 9 bases and J dropped 5; count of bases not matched to a gene: 18. Per the germline V gene, CDR1 is MNHEY and CDR2 is SVGEGT. CDR3 length: 17 residues. The CDR3 sequence: CASTAMVAGIVHNEQFF. For the CDR3, the DNA is TGTGCCAGTACGGCCATGGTAGCGGGAATCGTTCACAATGAGCAGTTCTTC.

The chain is built from TRBV5-4 and TRBJ1-4, with D possibly being TRBD1 (6 bases). The CDR3 runs to 14 residues. Trimming pared 4 bases from V and 7 bases from J, leaving 14 bases between. Per the germline V gene, CDR1 is SGHNT and CDR2 is YYREEE (reference sequence). The CDR3 DNA reads TGTGCCAGCAGCCTAGGCGGGGGGCCTGAAAAACTGTTTTTT. Protein sequence: CASSLGGGPEKLFF.

This clonotype occurred a few times. The chain employs TRBV6-5 and TRBJ2-3, with 9 bases fitting TRBD2. Per the germline V gene, CDR1 is MNHEY and CDR2 is SVGAGI. V shed 0 bases and J 10 bases; nucleotides not matched to a gene: 17. The CDR3 length is 18 residues. This CDR3 is CASSYSGGGTSRRGAQYF. The CDR3 nucleotides are TGTGCCAGCAGTTACTCAGGCGGGGGGACTAGCCGACGAGGGGCGCAGTATTTT.

This clonotype was observed a few times. The chain carries TRBV6-1 and TRBJ2-1; 11 bases are a match to TRBD2. Trimming took 7 bases from V and 6 from J; bases not matched to a gene: 8. This CDR3 spans 15 amino acids. Germline V gene data show CDR1 as MNHNS and CDR2 as SASEGT. The CDR3 nucleotides read TGTGCCAGCACCGAGATAGGACTAGCGGGCAATGAGCAGTTCTTC. Its translation: CASTEIGLAGNEQFF.

The V and J genes are TRBV2 and TRBJ2-2; 11 nucleotides agree with TRBD2. Looked up from germline, CDR1 is SNHLY and CDR2 is FYNNEI. Trimming took 6 bases from V and 4 from J; bases not matched to a gene: 4. The length of the CDR3 is 15 residues. This CDR3 is CASRLAGVGTGELFF. CDR3 nucleotide sequence: TGTGCCAGCAGACTAGCGGGGGTTGGCACCGGGGAGCTGTTTTTT.

This clonotype was counted at least ten times. The chain has TRBV10-3 and TRBJ2-1; no firm D call. The CDR3 runs 11 residues. Trimming took 3 bases from V and 5 from J, leaving 2 bases between them. Germline CDR1 and CDR2: ENHRY and SYGVKD. The CDR3 DNA reads as TGTGCCATCAGTGATCACAATGAGCAGTTCTTC. It encodes CAISDHNEQFF.

This clonotype was counted only a few times. The V gene is TRBV7-2, the J gene TRBJ2-1, with 7 bases that match TRBD2. This CDR3 contains 16 residues. The J segment lost 9 bases and the V segment lost 0 bases, leaving 11 bases of the junction unmatched. Germline CDR1 SGHTA, CDR2 FQGNSA. CDR3 in DNA: TGTGCCAGCAGCTTAGCCCAAGCGGGATGGAAGAGTGAGCAGTTCTTC. Its translation is CASSLAQAGWKSEQFF.

The chain is built from TRBV28 and TRBJ1-5; D is uncertain. With 2 bases removed from V and 4 bases from J, the gap between germline ends came to 12 bases. Germline V gene lookup returns CDR1 MDHEN and CDR2 SYDVKM. This CDR3 has 15 residues. The CDR3 bases are TGTGCCAGCAGTTTAGGAGAGGGCCCGAATCAGCCCCAGCATTTT. The encoded protein is CASSLGEGPNQPQHF.

Written as DNA, the CDR3 is TGTGCCAGCAGCGTAGCCCTAGCGGGAGGAGAGACCCAGTACTTC. Its protein product is CASSVALAGGETQYF. V is TRBV9 and J is TRBJ2-5; 11 bases agree with TRBD2. CDR1 and CDR2 (germline): SGDLS, YYNGEE. Trimming took 0 bases from V and 4 from J; bases not matched to a gene: 2. The CDR3 is made up of 15 amino acids.

The genes are TRBV5-1 and TRBJ2-4; tentative D call: TRBD2 (6 bases). The CDR3 is 16 residues long. The germline gives CDR1 SGHRS, CDR2 YFSETQ. Trimming left V 3 bases short and J 6 bases short, with 19 bases between. The CDR3 loop is CASSSSGLPPGNIQYF. The CDR3 DNA sequence: TGCGCCAGCAGCTCATCGGGACTCCCCCCGGGAAACATTCAGTACTTC. Together with reference TRBV5-1 and TRBJ2-4, the CDR3 gives the full variable domain: KAGVTQTPRYLIKTRGQQVTLSCSPISGHRSVSWYQQTPGQGLQFLFEYFSETQRNKGNFPGRFSGRQFSNSRSEMNVSTLELGDSALYLCASSSSGLPPGNIQYFGAGTRLSVL.

This CDR3 is CSARGGGGEKLFF. In DNA, the CDR3 is TGCAGTGCTAGAGGTGGGGGGGGTGAAAAACTGTTTTTT. The V gene is TRBV20-1, the J gene TRBJ1-4, with D perhaps TRBD1 (5 bases). This CDR3 has 13 residues. V was pared by 1 base and J by 7 bases, with 10 bases between. Germline CDR1 DFQATT, CDR2 SNEGSKA (reference sequence).

This clonotype has more than one count but fewer than ten. The V call is TRBV24-1, the J call TRBJ2-5; tentative D call: TRBD2 (6 bases). The CDR3 length is 15 residues. Trimming removed 3 bases at V and 5 bases at J, with 15 bases between. Germline assignment: CDR1 KGHDR and CDR2 SFDVKD. CDR3 DNA sequence: TGTGCCACCAGTGATGTCCGCGGGGTCGGGGAGACCCAGTACTTC. The encoded protein is CATSDVRGVGETQYF.

Many counts were recorded for this clonotype. This chain uses TRBV28 with TRBJ1-1; TRBD1 might be the D (6 bases). CDR1 and CDR2 (germline): MDHEN, SYDVKM. The V gene lost 5 bases and the J gene lost 6 bases, with 16 bases spanning the gap. The CDR3 covers 14 residues. As DNA, the CDR3 is TGTGCCAGCAGTACCTTCCGGGGGGGCCCTGAAGCTTTCTTT. Protein: CASSTFRGGPEAFF.

This clonotype appeared many times. This chain connects TRBV10-3 to TRBJ2-7; maybe TRBD1 (5 bases). The V gene lost 6 bases and the J gene lost 5 bases, with 8 bases spanning the gap. The CDR3 spans 11 residues. The germline V gene encodes CDR1 ENHRY and CDR2 SYGVKD. This CDR3 is CAISREDEQYF. The CDR3 nucleotides are TGTGCCATCAGCAGGGAAGACGAGCAGTACTTC.